This TCR beta chain was recovered during a study of blood T cell repertoires in COVID-19. The CDR3 extends over 12 amino acids. CDR1 LNHDA and CDR2 SQIVND come from the germline V gene (reference sequence). Original methodology: Counts of nucleated cells, estimated from reference gene primer amplification, were obtained. Libraries were prepared by immunoSEQ multiplex PCR; TCRdb keeps only in-frame clonotypes and omits some of them. V, J and clone size are those of that table, while D and trimming were read from the DNA. The sample has under 75,000 clones, about 86% seen once. Regarding this clone: One end of the junction does not line up with germline, which may come from a read error.

This receptor was taken from a woman over 75 with active COVID-19. The sequenced sample was peripheral blood. The V call is TRBV19, the J call TRBJ2-5; TRBD2 agrees at 7 bases. CDR3 nucleotides: TGTGCCAGTAGTATGGGGACTACCGTGACCCACTTC. Translation: CASSMGTTVTHF.